The source of this TCR beta chain is a study of blood T cell repertoires in COVID-19. The wider study: COVID-19 samples, acute and convalescent, were from the United States, Italy and Spain. Sources were T cells, B-cell-depleted T cells, or PBMCs; the material itself was cDNA or gDNA.

The authors' processing: How many nucleated cells were present was estimated from reference gene primer amplification. Using immunoSEQ multiplex PCR, the repertoire was profiled, and TCRdb retains in-frame clones only, with some absent. Clone size and the V and J calls come from that table; the DNA yielded D and trimming. The sample comprises about 240,000 clones, about 90% of which are singletons, and roughly 7% rests with the top ten. There are 11 residues in the CDR3. Germline lookup yields CDR1 SGHVS and CDR2 FQNEAQ. Between the trimmed V and J ends, which lost 2 bases and 7 bases, there was a span of 5 bases.

The receptor comes from a man between 60 and 75 years old who had recovered from COVID-19. Sequencing input: peripheral blood. V gene TRBV7-8 combines with J gene TRBJ1-2; D unclear. The CDR3 region has the DNA TGTGCCAGCAGCTTAAACGGTGGCTACACCTTC. Amino acid sequence: CASSLNGGYTF.